Listed here is a single TCR beta chain. The V gene's germline CDR1 is LGHNA and CDR2 YNFKEQ. The CDR3 is 15 amino acids. Deletions cut 0 bases from V and 3 bases from J, with 9 bases between. Measured with immunoSEQ multiplex PCR; TCRdb has only the in-frame clones, and not every one. This sample carries roughly 30,000 clones, approximately 90% of them seen once, and the ten largest clones take 38%. The timepoints at which blood was sampled were baseline, cycle 4 day 1, and cycle 7 day 1. The data originate from a study of OX40 agonist ivuxolimab in advanced cancers. About the study: Given to patients was ivuxolimab, an agonistic anti-OX40 (CD134) antibody. At doses from 0.01 to 10 mg/kg, patients were given intravenous ivuxolimab every 2 weeks. A partial response was reached by three patients: one with hepatocellular carcinoma and two with cutaneous melanoma.

The sequence was collected from an adult with an advanced solid tumor such as melanoma, head and neck, liver or kidney cancer. The material was CD4+ or CD8+ T cells sorted from blood, obtained in a trial of the OX40 agonist ivuxolimab. The J gene is TRBJ1-5, the V gene TRBV4-2; D ambiguous. The CDR3 DNA reads TGTGCCAGCAGCCAAGATCTTGGCACCAATCAGCCCCAGCATTTT. Amino acids: CASSQDLGTNQPQHF.